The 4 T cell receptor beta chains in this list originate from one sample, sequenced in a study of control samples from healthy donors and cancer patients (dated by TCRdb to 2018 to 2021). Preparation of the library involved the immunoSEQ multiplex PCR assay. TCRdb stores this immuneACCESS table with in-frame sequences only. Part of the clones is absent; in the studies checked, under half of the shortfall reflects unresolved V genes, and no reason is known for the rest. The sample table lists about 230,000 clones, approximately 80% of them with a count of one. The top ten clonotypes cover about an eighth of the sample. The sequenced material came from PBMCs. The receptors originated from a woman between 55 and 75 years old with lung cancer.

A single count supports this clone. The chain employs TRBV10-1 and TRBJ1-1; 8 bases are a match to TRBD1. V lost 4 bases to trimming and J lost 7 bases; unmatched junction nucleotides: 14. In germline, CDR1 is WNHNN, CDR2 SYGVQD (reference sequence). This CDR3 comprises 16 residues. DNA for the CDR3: TGCGCCAGCAGTGGGAGTCTTTCAGGGGGCGCGAGTGAAGCTTTCTTT. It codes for CASSGSLSGGASEAFF.

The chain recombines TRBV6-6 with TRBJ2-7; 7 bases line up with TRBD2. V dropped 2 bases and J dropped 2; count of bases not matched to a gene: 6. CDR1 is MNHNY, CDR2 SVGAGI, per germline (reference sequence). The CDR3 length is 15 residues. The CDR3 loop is CASSYGSGAAYEQYF. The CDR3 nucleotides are TGTGCCAGCAGTTACGGAAGCGGGGCGGCCTACGAGCAGTACTTC.

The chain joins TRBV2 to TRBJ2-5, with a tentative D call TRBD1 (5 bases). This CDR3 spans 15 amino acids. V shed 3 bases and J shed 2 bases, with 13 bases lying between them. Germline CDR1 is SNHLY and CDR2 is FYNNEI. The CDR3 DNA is TGTGCCAGCAGTGATTCAGGGCTCGTACAAGAGACCCAGTACTTC. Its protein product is CASSDSGLVQETQYF.

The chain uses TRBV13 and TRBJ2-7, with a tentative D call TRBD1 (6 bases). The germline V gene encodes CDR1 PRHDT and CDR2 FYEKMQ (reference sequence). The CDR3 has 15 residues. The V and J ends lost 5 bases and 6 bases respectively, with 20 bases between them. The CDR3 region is CASSQQGVGISEQYF. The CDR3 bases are TGTGCCAGCAGCCAACAGGGCGTCGGGATCTCCGAGCAGTACTTC.